This T cell receptor (beta chain) was identified in a study of cytomegalovirus exposure and HLA in healthy donors. CDR1 is MGHRA, CDR2 YSYEKL, per germline. V was cut by 3 bases and J by 5 bases, with 10 bases left in between. This CDR3 region has 13 residues. A multiplex PCR was run with 60 Vbeta primers and 13 Jbeta primers. Profiled with immunoSEQ multiplex PCR; TCRdb holds only in-frame clones, not every one. The sample consists of about 210,000 clones, roughly 82% of them appearing once. V is TRBV4-1 and J is TRBJ1-1; D unresolved. The sequenced sample consisted of PBMCs. This TCR was sampled from a man aged 35 to 55 in good health and CMV-seropositive. In nucleotides, the CDR3 is TGCGCCAGCAGCCATGAGGTAACGACTGAAGCTTTCTTT. Protein: CASSHEVTTEAFF.